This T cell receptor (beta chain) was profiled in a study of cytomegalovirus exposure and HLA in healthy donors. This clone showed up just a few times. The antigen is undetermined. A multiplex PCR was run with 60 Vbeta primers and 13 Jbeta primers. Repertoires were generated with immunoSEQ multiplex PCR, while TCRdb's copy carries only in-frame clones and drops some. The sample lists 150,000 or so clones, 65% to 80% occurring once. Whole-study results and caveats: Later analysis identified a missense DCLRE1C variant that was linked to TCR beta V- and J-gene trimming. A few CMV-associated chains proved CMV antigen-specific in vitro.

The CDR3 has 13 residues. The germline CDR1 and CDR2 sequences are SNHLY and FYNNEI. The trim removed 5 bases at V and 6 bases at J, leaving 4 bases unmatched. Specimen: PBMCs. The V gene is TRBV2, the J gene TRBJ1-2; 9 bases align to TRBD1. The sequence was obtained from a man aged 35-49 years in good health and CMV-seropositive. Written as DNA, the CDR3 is TGTGCCAGCAGTACGGACAGGGGAGATGGCTACACCTTC. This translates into CASSTDRGDGYTF. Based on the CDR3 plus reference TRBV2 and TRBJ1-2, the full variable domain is EPEVTQTPSHQVTQMGQEVILRCVPISNHLYFYWYRQILGQKVEFLVSFYNNEISEKSEIFDDQFSVERPDGSNFTLKIRSTKLEDSAMYFCASSTDRGDGYTFGSGTRLTVV.